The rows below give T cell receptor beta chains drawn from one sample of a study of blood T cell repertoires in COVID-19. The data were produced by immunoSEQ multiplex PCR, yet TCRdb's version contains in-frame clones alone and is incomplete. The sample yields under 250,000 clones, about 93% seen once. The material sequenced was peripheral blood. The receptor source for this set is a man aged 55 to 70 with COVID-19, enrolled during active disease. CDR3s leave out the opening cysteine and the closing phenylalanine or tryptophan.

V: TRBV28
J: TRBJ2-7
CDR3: ASSPLGGVYEQY

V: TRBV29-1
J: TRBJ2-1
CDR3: SVAFGGHSYNEQF

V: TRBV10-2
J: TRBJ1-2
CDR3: ASSVGQGDGYT

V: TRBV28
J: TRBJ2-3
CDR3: ASSPHGTGGFTDTQY

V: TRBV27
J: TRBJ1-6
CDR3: ASTRYNSPLH

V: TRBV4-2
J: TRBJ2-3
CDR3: ASSQDTQGAFTDTQY

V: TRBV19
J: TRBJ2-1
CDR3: ASTRTSGSSYNEQF

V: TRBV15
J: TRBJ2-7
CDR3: ATGRDRGYEQY

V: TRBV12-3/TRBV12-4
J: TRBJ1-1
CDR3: ASSPYSGPEAF

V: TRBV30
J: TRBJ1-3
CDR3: AWQDNPSGNTIY

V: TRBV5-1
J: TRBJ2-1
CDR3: ASSYPNTGTSGFYNEQF

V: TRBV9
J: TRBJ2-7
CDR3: ASSVGGTQGYEQY

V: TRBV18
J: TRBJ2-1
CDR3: ASSPLGLAGEYEQF

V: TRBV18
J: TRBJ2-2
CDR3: ASSFGTGELF

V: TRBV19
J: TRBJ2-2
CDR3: ASTRQDNTGELF

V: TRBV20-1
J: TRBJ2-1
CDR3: SASSGPSYNEQF

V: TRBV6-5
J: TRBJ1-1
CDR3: ASRQTYTEAF

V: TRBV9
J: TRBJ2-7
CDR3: ASSGRTGPDEQY

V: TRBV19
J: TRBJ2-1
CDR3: ASSVTGYDEQF

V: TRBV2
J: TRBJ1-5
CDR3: ASRYSNQPQH

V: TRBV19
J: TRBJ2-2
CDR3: ASSSRGSRGASGSGELF

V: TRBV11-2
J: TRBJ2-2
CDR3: ASSSATGFVGELF

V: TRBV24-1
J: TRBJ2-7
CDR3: ATAPYYEQY

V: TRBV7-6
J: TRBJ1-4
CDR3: ASSLFTPGQGASEKLF

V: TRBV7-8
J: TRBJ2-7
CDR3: ASSPIHGEQQY

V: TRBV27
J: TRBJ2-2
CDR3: ASSLGTSGRATGELF

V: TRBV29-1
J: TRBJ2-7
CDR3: SVEQASYFSYEQY

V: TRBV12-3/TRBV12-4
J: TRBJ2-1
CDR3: ASSFLNEQF

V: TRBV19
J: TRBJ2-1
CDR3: ASSPGTSGSSEQF

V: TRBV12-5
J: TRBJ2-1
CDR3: ASGSRLGEQF

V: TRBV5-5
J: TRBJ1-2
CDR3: ASRVDRDYGYT

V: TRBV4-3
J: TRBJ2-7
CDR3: ASSQARGVGSYEQY

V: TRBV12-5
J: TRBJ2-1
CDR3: ASGPGGSYNEQF